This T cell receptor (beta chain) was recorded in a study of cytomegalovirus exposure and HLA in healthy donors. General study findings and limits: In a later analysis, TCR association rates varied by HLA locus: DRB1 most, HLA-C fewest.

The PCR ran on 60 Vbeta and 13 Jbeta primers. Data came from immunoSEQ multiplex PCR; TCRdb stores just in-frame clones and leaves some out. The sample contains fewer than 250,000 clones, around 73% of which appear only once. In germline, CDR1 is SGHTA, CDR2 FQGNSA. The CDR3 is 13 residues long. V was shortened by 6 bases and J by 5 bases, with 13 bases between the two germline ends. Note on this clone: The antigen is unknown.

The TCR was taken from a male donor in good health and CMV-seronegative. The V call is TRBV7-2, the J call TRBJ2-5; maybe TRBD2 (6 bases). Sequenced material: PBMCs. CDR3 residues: CASSYLARETQYF. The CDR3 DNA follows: TGTGCCAGCAGTTATCTAGCGCGGGAGACCCAGTACTTC.